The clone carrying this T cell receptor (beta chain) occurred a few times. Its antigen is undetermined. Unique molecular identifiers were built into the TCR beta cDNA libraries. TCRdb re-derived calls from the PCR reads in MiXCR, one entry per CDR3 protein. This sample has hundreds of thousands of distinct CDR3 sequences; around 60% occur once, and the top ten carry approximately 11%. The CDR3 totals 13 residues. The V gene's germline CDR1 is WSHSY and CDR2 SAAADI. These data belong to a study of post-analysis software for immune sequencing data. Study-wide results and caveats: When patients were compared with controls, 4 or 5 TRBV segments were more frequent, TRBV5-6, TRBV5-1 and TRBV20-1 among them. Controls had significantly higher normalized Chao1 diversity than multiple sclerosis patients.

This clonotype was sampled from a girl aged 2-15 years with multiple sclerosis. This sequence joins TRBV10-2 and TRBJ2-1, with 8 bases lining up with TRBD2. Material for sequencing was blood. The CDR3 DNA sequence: TGCGGGACGGGTAGCGGGATTGGTGATGAGCAGTTCTTC. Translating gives CGTGSGIGDEQFF.